Listed below are T cell receptor beta chains from one sample, sequenced in a study of cytomegalovirus exposure and HLA in healthy donors. Sequencing used immunoSEQ multiplex PCR; TCRdb keeps in-frame clones, though not all of them. The table has roughly 150,000 clones, around 73% seen once. Sequenced sample: PBMCs. Receptors were obtained from a male donor in good health and CMV-seronegative. Each CDR3 is given with its conserved first and last residue. Each record gives: V gene, clone size, J gene, CDR3 length, D gene, CDR3 DNA, CDR3 protein. The D gene is left open where the match is weak. For some rows the clone size is stated as once, few or many, or as a class when expanded; others skip it.

TRBV28	few	TRBJ2-1	15	TRBD2	TGTGCCAGCAGTTTCGGCCTAGCGGGAAACAATGAGCAGTTCTTC	CASSFGLAGNNEQFF
TRBV19	.	TRBJ2-2	14	.	TGTGCCAGTAGAACCCAGGGTACAACCGGGGAGCTGTTTTTT	CASRTQGTTGELFF
TRBV6-5	.	TRBJ2-7	13	TRBD2	TGTGCCAGCAGCCAGGGACTAGTCTACGAGCAGTACTTC	CASSQGLVYEQYF
TRBV11-1	.	TRBJ2-1	17	TRBD2	TGTGCCAGCAGCCCGGGGACTAGCGGGGGTGGCGGAAATGAGCAGTTCTTC	CASSPGTSGGGGNEQFF
TRBV7-2	.	TRBJ2-3	13	.	TGTGCCAGCAGCTACAGGGGCACAGATACGCAGTATTTT	CASSYRGTDTQYF
TRBV11-3	.	TRBJ2-7	14	TRBD1	TGTGCCAGCAGCCCCAGACAGGGCGCCTACGAGCAGTACTTC	CASSPRQGAYEQYF
TRBV7-7	.	TRBJ2-2	15	TRBD2	TGTGCCAGCAGCCCACTAGCGGTACCCACCGGGGAGCTGTTTTTT	CASSPLAVPTGELFF
TRBV9	.	TRBJ2-1	15	.	TGTGCCAGCAGCGTAGGAGTGACTAGGGGCAATGAGCAGTTCTTC	CASSVGVTRGNEQFF
TRBV5-4	few	TRBJ2-1	17	TRBD2	TGTGCCAGCAGCTTGGGTCGGGGTCGGGGACTATACAATGAGCAGTTCTTC	CASSLGRGRGLYNEQFF
TRBV6-4	once	TRBJ1-2	11	.	TGTGCCAGCAGTGGCGCGGGGGGCTACACCTTC	CASSGAGGYTF
TRBV6-5	.	TRBJ2-1	16	.	TGTGCCAGCAGTTACTCGCGGGGGCAAGGCTCTCGGGAGCAGTTCTTC	CASSYSRGQGSREQFF
TRBV7-3	.	TRBJ2-1	16	TRBD2	TGTGCCAGCAGCTTAAACGGGGGGGGCTCCTACAATGAGCAGTTCTTC	CASSLNGGGSYNEQFF
TRBV7-6	.	TRBJ1-3	13	.	TGTGCCAGCAGCTTTGGGGAGGGAAACACCATATATTTT	CASSFGEGNTIYF
TRBV4-1	.	TRBJ2-7	14	.	TGCGCCAGCAGCCAAGATTTAGGGGGTTACGAGCAGTACTTC	CASSQDLGGYEQYF
TRBV27	few	TRBJ1-4	13	.	TGTGCCAGCGCCTTAAGCCGGAATGAAAAACTGTTTTTT	CASALSRNEKLFF
TRBV10-3	.	TRBJ2-3	17	TRBD1	TGTGCCATCGGTCTGGACAGGCAAGGGGGTAGCACAGATACGCAGTATTTT	CAIGLDRQGGSTDTQYF
TRBV6-5	.	TRBJ2-3	13	.	TGTGCCAGCAGCAAATCCCGCACAGATACGCAGTATTTT	CASSKSRTDTQYF
TRBV6-5	.	TRBJ2-3	14	.	TGTGCCACACACTTACTACTAGCCCAAGATACGCAGTATTTT	CATHLLLAQDTQYF
TRBV10-3	.	TRBJ2-4	17	TRBD1	TGTGCCATCAGTGAGTCCGAGACAGGGAAGGGGAAAAACATTCAGTACTTC	CAISESETGKGKNIQYF
TRBV9	.	TRBJ2-1	16	.	TGTGCCAGCAGCGAACTAGGCCCTAAGGAGATCGGTGAGCAGTTCTTC	CASSELGPKEIGEQFF
TRBV6-5	.	TRBJ2-4	14	TRBD2	TGTGCCAGCAGCCGTAGCGGGAGCGGGTACATTCAGTACTTC	CASSRSGSGYIQYF
TRBV6-4	.	TRBJ2-2	15	TRBD2	TGTGCCAGCAGTACTAGCGGGAGAACCACCGGGGAGCTGTTTTTT	CASSTSGRTTGELFF
TRBV5-1	.	TRBJ2-1	13	.	TGCGCCAGCAGCTTGGCGCTAGCCAATGAGCAGTTCTTC	CASSLALANEQFF
TRBV29-1	few	TRBJ1-2	15	.	TGCAGCGTTGAAGAAGTGGGGCAACGAGGCTATGGCTACACCTTC	CSVEEVGQRGYGYTF
TRBV27	.	TRBJ1-1	14	.	TGTGCCAGCAGTCCAGGACAGACGACCACTGAAGCTTTCTTT	CASSPGQTTTEAFF
TRBV11-2	once	TRBJ2-3	11	.	TGTGCCAGCAGCAACAGAATGGGGCAGTATTTT	CASSNRMGQYF
TRBV4-3	.	TRBJ2-7	13	.	TGCGCCAGCAGCCATGGGCAGACCTACGAGCAGTACTTC	CASSHGQTYEQYF
TRBV6-5	.	TRBJ1-1	15	.	TGTGCCAGCAGTTACTCTGGACAGCTGAACACTGAAGCTTTCTTT	CASSYSGQLNTEAFF
TRBV5-6	.	TRBJ2-1	17	.	TGTGCCAGCAGCACCGTTCCCGGACTTAATAAAAGGAATGAGCAGTTCTTC	CASSTVPGLNKRNEQFF
TRBV27	few	TRBJ2-7	12	.	TGTGCCAGCAGTTTTCAGGGGGGAGAGCAGTACTTC	CASSFQGGEQYF
TRBV25-1	.	TRBJ2-2	14	TRBD2	TGTGCCAGCATGACTAGCGAGAACACCGGGGAGCTGTTTTTT	CASMTSENTGELFF
TRBV15	.	TRBJ1-4	14	.	TGTGCCACCAGCAGGGGGGGAGAGATTGAAAAACTGTTTTTT	CATSRGGEIEKLFF
TRBV28	.	TRBJ2-7	16	TRBD2	TGTGCCAGCAGTCCACCGACTAGCGGGAGGTACGGCGAGCAGTACTTC	CASSPPTSGRYGEQYF
TRBV7-9	.	TRBJ1-4	14	.	TGTGCCAGCAGCTTAGGAGGTCTTAATGAAAAACTGTTTTTT	CASSLGGLNEKLFF
TRBV7-2	.	TRBJ2-2	14	TRBD1	TGTGCCAGCAGCTTATCGACAGGGCGCGGGGAGCTGTTTTTT	CASSLSTGRGELFF
TRBV4-2	.	TRBJ2-1	17	TRBD2	TGTGCCAGCAGCCAAGTGGCCGGGACTAGCGGGTACAATGAGCAGTTCTTC	CASSQVAGTSGYNEQFF
TRBV29-1	.	TRBJ2-5	15	TRBD1	TGCAGCATATGGGACAGGGGAGGGCACCGGGAGACCCAGTACTTC	CSIWDRGGHRETQYF
TRBV19	once	TRBJ1-1	15	TRBD1	TGTGCCAGTAGTAGGGACAGCTCCATGAACACTGAAGCTTTCTTT	CASSRDSSMNTEAFF
TRBV28	.	TRBJ1-5	12	.	TGTGCCAGCCAAAACTACCTGGGGCCCCAGCATTTT	CASQNYLGPQHF
TRBV6-1	.	TRBJ2-1	14	TRBD2	TGTGCCAGCAGGATAGCGGGAGTGGCAAATGAGCAGTTCTTC	CASRIAGVANEQFF
TRBV2	.	TRBJ2-7	13	.	TGTGCCAGCAGTGATGGACAGACCTACGAGCAGTACTTC	CASSDGQTYEQYF
TRBV2	.	TRBJ1-2	15	TRBD1	TGTGCCAGCACATTGGGACAGGGGGTGGGGGCTGGCTACACCTTC	CASTLGQGVGAGYTF
TRBV5-8	.	TRBJ2-7	13	.	TGTGCCAGCAGCTCTGTCGCAGGAGGCGAGCAGTACTTC	CASSSVAGGEQYF
TRBV7-3	.	TRBJ2-1	12	.	TGTGCCAGCAGCTTAAGGAGCGATGAGCAGTTCTTC	CASSLRSDEQFF
TRBV9	.	TRBJ2-7	16	TRBD2	TGTGCCAGCAGCCCCCAGGTAGCGGGGGGATACTACGAGCAGTACTTC	CASSPQVAGGYYEQYF
TRBV28	.	TRBJ1-5	14	TRBD1	TGTGCCAGCAGAAGGGACAGCCTCAATCAGCCCCAGCATTTT	CASRRDSLNQPQHF
TRBV5-5	.	TRBJ2-7	14	TRBD1	TGTGCCAGCAGCTTGGATCAGGGGGCGGGCGAGCAGTACTTC	CASSLDQGAGEQYF